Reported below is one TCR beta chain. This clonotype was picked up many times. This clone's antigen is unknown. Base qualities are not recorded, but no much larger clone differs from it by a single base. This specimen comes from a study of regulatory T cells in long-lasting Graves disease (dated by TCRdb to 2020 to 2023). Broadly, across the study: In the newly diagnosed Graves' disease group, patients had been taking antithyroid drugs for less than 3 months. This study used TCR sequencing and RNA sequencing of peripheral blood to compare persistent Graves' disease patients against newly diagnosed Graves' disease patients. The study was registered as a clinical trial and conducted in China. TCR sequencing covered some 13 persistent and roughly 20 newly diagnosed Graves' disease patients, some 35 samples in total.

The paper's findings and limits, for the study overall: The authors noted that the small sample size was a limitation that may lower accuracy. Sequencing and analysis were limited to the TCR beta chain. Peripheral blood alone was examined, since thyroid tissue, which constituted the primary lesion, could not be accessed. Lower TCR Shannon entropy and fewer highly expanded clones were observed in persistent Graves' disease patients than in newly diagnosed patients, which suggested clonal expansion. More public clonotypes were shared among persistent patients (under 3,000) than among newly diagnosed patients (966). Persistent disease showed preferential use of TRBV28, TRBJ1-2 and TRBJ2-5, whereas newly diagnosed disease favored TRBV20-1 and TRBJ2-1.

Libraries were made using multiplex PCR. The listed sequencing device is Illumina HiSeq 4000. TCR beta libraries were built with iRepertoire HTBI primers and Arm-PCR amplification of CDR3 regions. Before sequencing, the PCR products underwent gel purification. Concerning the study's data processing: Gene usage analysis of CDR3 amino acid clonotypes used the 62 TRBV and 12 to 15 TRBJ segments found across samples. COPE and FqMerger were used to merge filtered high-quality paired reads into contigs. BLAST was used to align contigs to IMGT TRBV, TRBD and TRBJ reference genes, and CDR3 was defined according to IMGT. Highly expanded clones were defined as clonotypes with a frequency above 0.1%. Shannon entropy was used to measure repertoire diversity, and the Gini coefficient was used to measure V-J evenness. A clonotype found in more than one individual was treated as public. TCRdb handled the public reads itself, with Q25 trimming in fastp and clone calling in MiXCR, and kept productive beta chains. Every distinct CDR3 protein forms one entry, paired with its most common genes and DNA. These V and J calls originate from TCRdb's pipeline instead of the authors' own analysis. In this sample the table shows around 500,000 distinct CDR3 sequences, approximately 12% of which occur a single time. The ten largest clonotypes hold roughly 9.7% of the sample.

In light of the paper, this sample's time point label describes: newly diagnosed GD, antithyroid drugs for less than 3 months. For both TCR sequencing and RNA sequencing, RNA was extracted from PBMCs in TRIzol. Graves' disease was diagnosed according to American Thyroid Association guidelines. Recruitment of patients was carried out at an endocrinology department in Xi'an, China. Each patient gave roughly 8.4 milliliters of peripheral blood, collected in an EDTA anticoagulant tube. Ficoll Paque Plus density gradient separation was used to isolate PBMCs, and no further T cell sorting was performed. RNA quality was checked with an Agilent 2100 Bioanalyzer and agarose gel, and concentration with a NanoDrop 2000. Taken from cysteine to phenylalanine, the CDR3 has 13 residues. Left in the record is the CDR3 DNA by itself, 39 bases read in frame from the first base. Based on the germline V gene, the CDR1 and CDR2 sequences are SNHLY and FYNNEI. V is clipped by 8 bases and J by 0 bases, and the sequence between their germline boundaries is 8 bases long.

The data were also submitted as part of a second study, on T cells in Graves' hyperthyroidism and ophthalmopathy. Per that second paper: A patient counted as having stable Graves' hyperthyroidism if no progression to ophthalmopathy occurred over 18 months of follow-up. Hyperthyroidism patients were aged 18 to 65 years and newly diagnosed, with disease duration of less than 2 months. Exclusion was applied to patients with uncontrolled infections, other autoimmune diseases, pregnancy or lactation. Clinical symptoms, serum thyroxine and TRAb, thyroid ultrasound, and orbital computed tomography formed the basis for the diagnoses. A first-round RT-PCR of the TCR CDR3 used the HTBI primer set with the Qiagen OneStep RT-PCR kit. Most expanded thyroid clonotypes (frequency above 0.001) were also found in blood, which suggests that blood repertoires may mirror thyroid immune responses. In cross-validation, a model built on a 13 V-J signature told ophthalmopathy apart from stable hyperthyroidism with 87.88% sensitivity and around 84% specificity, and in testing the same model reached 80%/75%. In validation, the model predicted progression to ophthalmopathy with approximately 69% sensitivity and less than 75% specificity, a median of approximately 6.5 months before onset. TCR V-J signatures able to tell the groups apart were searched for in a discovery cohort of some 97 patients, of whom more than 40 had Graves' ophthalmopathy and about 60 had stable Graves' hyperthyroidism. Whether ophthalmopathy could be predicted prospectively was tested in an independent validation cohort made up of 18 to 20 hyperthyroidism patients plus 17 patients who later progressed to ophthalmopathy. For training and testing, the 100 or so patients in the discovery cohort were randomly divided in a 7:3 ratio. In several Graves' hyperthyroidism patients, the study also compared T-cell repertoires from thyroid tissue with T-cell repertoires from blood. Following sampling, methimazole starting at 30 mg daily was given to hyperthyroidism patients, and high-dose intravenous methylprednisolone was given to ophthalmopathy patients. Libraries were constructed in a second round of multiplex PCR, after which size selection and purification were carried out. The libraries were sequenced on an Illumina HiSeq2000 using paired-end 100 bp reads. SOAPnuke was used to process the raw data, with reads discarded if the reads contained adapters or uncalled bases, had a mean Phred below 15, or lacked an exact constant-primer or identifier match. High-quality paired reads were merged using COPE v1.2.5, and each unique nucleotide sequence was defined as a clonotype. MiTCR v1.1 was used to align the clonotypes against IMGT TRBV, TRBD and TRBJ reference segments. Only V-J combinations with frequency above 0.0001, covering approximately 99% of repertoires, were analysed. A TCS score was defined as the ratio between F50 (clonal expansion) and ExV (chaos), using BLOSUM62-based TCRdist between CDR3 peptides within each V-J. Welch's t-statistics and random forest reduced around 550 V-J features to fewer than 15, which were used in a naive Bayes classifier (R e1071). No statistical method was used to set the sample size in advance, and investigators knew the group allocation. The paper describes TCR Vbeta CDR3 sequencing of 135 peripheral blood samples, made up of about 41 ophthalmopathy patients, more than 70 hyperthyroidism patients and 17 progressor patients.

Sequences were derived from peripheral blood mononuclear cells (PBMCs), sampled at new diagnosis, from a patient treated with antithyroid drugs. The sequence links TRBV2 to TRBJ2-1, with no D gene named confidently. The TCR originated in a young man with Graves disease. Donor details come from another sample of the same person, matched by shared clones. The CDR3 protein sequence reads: CASGVSSYNEQFF. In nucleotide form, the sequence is TGTGCCAGCGGGGTTAGCTCCTACAATGAGCAGTTCTTC.